The source of this T cell receptor (beta chain) is a study of CD8 T cells in Susac syndrome. Study-level findings and limits: CD4+ T cell repertoires in Susac syndrome lacked clonal expansion.

RNA totalling roughly 0.45 to 1 ug underwent reverse transcription with random hexamers. Via MiXCR, TCRdb re-called the immunoSEQ multiplex PCR reads, giving one row per CDR3 protein. In the table there are 130,000 to 150,000 distinct CDR3 sequences, approximately 94% of which are singletons. Remarks on this clonotype: Its specificity is unknown.

The source of this sequence is a human donor with Susac syndrome. The source material was CD4+ T cells from PBMCs.

CDR3 amino acids: CSASSGLANEQFF. The CDR3, as DNA: TGCAGTGCTAGTTCGGGACTAGCAAATGAGCAGTTCTTC. The rearrangement joins TRBV20-1 to TRBJ2-1; 9 bases match TRBD2. CDR1 and CDR2 (germline): DFQATT, SNEGSKA (reference sequence). Trimming cost V 3 bases and J 7 bases; bases outside gene matches: 4. The CDR3 totals 13 residues.